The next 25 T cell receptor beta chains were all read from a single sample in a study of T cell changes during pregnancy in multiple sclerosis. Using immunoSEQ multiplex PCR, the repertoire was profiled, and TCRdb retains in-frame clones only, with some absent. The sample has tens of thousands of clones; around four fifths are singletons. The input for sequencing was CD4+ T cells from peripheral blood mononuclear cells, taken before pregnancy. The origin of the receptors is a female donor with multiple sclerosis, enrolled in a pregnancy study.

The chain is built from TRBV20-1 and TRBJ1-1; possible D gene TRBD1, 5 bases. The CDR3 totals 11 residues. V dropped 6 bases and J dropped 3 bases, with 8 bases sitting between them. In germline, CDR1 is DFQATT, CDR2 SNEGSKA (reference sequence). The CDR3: CSATGDTEAFF. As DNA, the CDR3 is TGCAGTGCCACGGGGGACACTGAAGCTTTCTTT.

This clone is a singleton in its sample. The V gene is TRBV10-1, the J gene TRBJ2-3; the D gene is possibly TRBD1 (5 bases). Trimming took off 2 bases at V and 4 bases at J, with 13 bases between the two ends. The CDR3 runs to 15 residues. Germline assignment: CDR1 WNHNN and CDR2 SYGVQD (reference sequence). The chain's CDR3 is CASSEGSGPPDTQYF. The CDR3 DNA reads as TGCGCCAGCAGTGAGGGGTCAGGGCCGCCAGATACGCAGTATTTT.

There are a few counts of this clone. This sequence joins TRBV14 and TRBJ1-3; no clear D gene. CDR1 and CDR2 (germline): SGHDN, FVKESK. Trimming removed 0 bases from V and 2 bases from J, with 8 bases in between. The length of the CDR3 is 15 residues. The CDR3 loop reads CASSQDWAAGNTIYF. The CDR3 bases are TGTGCCAGCAGCCAAGATTGGGCAGCTGGAAACACCATATATTTT.

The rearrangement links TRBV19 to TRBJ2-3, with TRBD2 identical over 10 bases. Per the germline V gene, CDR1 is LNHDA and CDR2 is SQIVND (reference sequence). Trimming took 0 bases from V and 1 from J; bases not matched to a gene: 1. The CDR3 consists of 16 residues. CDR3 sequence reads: CASSIDTSGGTDTQYF. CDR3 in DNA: TGTGCCAGTAGTATAGATACTAGCGGGGGCACAGATACGCAGTATTTT.

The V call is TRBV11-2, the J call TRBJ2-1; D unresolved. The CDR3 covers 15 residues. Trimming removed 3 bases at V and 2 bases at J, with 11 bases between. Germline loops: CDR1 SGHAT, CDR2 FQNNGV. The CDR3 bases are TGTGCCAGCAGCTTGTCCCAGGCTGCCTACAATGAGCAGTTCTTC. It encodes CASSLSQAAYNEQFF. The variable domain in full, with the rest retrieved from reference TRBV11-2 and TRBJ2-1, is EAGVAQSPRYKIIEKRQSVAFWCNPISGHATLYWYQQILGQGPKLLIQFQNNGVVDDSQLPKDRFSAERLKGVDSTLKIQPAKLEDSAVYLCASSLSQAAYNEQFFGPGTRLTVL.

The CDR3 loop reads CSGGFQETQYF. CDR3 nucleotides: TGCAGTGGAGGGTTTCAAGAGACCCAGTACTTC. The rearrangement joins TRBV20-1 to TRBJ2-5; D perhaps matches TRBD2 (5 bases). Trimming took 7 bases from V and 2 from J, leaving 8 bases between them. Germline CDR1 DFQATT, CDR2 SNEGSKA (reference sequence). The CDR3 is 11 amino acids.

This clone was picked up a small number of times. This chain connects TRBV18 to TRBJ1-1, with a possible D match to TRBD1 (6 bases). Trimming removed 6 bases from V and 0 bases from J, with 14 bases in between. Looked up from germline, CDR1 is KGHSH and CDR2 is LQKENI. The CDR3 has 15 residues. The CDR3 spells CASSPGVALNTEAFF. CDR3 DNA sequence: TGTGCCAGCTCCCCAGGGGTAGCGTTGAACACTGAAGCTTTCTTT.

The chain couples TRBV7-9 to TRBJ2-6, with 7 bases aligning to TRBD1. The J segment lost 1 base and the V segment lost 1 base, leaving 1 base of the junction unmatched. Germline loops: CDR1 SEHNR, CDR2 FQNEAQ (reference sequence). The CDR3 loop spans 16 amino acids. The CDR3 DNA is TGTGCCAGCAGCTTAGGACAGGGTTCTGGGGCCAACGTCCTGACTTTC. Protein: CASSLGQGSGANVLTF. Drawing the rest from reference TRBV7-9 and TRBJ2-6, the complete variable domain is DTGVSQNPRHKITKRGQNVTFRCDPISEHNRLYWYRQTLGQGPEFLTYFQNEAQLEKSRLLSDRFSAERPKGSFSTLEIQRTEQGDSAMYLCASSLGQGSGANVLTFGAGSRLTVL.

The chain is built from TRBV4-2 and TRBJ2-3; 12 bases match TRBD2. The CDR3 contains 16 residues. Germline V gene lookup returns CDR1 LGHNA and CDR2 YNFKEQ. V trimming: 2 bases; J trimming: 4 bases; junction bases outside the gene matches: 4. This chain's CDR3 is CASSQSGTSGPDTQYF. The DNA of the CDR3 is TGTGCCAGCAGCCAATCAGGGACTAGCGGGCCAGATACGCAGTATTTT.

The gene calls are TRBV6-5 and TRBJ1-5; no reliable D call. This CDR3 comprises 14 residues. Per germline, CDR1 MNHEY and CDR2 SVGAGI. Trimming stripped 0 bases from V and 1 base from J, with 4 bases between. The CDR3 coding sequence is TGTGCCAGCAGTTACTCGAGGAGCAATCAGCCCCAGCATTTT. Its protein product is CASSYSRSNQPQHF.

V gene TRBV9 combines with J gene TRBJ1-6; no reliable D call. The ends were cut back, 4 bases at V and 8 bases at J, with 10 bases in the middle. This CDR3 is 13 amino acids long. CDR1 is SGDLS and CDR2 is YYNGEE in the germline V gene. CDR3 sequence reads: CASSPLADSPLHF. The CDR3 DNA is TGTGCCAGCAGCCCCCTGGCGGATTCACCCCTCCACTTT.

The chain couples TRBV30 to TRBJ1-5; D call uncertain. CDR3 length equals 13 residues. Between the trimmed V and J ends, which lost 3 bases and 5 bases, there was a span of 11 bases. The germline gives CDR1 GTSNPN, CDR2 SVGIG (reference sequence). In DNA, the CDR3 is TGTGCCTGGAGCCTTACAGATTATCAGCCCCAGCATTTT. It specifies CAWSLTDYQPQHF.

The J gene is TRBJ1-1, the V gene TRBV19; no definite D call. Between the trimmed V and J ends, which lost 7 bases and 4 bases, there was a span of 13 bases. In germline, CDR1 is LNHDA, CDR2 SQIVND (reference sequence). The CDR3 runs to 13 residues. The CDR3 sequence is CASKAAEITEAFF. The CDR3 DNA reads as TGTGCCAGTAAGGCAGCGGAAATCACTGAAGCTTTCTTT.

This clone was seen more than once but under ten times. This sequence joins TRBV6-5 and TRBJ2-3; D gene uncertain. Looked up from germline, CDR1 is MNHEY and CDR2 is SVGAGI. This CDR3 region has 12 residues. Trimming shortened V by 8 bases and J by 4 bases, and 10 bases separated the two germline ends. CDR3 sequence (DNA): TGTGCCAGCGCGGAGAGCCCAGATACGCAGTATTTT. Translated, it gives CASAESPDTQYF.

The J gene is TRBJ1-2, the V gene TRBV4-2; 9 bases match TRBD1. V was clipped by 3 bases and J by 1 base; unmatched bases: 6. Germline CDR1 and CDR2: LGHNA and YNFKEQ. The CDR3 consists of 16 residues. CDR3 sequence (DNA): TGTGCCAGCAGCCAGGAAGGGACAGGGAATAACTATGGCTACACCTTC. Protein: CASSQEGTGNNYGYTF.

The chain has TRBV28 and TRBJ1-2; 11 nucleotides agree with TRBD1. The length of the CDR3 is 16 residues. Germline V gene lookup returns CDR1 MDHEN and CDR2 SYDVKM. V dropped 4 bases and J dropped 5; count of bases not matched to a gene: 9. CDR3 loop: CASSSSGQGGKYGYTF. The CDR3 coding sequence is TGTGCCAGCAGTTCCTCGGGACAGGGGGGAAAATATGGCTACACCTTC.

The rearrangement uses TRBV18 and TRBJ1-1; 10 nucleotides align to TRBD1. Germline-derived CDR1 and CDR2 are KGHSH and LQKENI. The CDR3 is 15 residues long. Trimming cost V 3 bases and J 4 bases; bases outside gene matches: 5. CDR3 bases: TGTGCCAGCTCACCCGGGACAGGGGATACCACTGAAGCTTTCTTT. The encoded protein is CASSPGTGDTTEAFF.

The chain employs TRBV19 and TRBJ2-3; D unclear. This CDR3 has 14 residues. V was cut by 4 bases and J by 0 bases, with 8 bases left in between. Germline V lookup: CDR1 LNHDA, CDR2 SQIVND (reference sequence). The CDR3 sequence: CASSSATSTDTQYF. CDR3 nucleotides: TGTGCCAGTAGTAGTGCGACTAGCACAGATACGCAGTATTTT.

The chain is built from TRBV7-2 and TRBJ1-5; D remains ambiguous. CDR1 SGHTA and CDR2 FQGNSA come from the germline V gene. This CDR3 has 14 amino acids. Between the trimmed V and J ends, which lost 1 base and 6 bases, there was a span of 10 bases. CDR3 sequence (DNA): TGTGCCAGCAGCTTAGAATACAGATTTCAGCCCCAGCATTTT. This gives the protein CASSLEYRFQPQHF.

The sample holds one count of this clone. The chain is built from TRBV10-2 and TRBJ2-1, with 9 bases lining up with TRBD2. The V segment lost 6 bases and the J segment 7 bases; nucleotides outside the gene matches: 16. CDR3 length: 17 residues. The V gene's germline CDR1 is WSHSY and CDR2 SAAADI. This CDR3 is CASSPNPLAGLRNEQFF. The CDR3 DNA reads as TGCGCCAGCAGCCCCAACCCACTAGCGGGCTTAAGGAATGAGCAGTTCTTC.

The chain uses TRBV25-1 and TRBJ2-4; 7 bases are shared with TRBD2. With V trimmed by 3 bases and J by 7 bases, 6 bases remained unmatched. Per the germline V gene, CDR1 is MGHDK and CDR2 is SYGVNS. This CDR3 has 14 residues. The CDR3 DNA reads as TGTGCCAGCAGTGAGGGGGGGACCATTAACATTCAGTACTTC. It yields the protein CASSEGGTINIQYF.

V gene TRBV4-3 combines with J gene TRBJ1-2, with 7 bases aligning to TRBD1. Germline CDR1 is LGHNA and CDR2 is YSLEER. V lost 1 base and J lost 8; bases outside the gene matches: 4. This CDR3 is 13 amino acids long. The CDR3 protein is CASSQGQGPGYTF. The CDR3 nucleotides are TGCGCCAGCAGCCAAGGACAGGGACCCGGCTACACCTTC.

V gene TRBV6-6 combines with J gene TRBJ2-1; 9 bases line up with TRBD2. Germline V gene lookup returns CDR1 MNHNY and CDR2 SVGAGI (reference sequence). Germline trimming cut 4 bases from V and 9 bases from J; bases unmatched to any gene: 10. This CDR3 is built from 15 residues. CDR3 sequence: CASSSSTSGATEQFF. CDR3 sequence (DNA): TGTGCCAGCAGTTCGTCGACTAGCGGAGCTACTGAGCAGTTCTTC.

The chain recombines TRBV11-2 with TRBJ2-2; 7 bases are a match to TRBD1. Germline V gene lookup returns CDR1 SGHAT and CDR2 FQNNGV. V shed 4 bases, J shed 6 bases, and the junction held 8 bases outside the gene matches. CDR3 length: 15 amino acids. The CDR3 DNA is TGTGCCAGCAGCTCTATACAGGGGAATTCCGGGGAGCTGTTTTTT. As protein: CASSSIQGNSGELFF.

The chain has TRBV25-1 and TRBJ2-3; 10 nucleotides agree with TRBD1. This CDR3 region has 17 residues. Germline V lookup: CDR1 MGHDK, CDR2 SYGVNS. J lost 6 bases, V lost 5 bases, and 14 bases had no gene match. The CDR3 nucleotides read TGTGCCAGCAGTCCAATCCAAGGACAGGGGGGTTGGGATACGCAGTATTTT. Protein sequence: CASSPIQGQGGWDTQYF.